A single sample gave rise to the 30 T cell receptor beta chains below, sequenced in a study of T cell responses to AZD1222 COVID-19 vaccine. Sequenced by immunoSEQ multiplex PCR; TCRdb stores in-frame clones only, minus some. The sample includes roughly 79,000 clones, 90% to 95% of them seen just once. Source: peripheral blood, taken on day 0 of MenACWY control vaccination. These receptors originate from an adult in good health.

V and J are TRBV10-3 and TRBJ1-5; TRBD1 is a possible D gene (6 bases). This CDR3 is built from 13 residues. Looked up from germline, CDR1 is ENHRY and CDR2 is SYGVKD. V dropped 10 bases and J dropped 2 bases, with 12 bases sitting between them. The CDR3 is CATGQRGNQPQHF. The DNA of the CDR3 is TGTGCCACCGGACAGCGAGGCAATCAGCCCCAGCATTTT.

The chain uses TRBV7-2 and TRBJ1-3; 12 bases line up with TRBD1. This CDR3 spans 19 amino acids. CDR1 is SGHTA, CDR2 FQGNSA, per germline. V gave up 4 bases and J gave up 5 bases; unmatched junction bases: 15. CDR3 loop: CASSWTGTGGLSPRNTIYF. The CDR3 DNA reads TGTGCCAGCAGCTGGACCGGGACAGGGGGCCTCTCCCCACGAAACACCATATATTTT.

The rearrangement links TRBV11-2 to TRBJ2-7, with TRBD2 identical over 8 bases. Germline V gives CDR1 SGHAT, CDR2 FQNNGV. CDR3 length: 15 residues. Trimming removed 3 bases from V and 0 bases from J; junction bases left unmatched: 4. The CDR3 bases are TGTGCCAGCAGCTTGCCCAGCGGGAGCTCCTACGAGCAGTACTTC. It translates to CASSLPSGSSYEQYF.

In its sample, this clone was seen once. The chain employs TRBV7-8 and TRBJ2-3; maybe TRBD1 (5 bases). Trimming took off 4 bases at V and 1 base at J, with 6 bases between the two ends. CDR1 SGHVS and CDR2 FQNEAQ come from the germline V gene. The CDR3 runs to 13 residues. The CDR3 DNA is TGTGCCAGCAGCTCACAGGGCACAGATACGCAGTATTTT. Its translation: CASSSQGTDTQYF.

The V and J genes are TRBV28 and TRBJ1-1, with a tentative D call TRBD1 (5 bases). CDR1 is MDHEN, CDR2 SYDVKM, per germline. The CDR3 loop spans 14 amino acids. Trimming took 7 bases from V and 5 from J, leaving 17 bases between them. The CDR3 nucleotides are TGTGCCAGCACCCGGACATCCCTAGGGACTGAAGCTTTCTTT. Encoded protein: CASTRTSLGTEAFF.

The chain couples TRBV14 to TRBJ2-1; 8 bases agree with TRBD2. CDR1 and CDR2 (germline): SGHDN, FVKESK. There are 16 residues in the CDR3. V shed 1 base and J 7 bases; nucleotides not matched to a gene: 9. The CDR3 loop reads CASSQGSTSVWNEQFF. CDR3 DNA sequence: TGTGCCAGCAGCCAAGGTTCGACTAGCGTGTGGAATGAGCAGTTCTTC.

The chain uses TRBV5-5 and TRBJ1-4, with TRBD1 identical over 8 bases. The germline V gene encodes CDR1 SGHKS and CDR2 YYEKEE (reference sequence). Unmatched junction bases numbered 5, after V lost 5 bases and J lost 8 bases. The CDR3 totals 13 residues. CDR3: CASRLGQVEKLFF. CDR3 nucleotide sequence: TGTGCCAGCAGGCTGGGACAGGTCGAAAAACTGTTTTTT.

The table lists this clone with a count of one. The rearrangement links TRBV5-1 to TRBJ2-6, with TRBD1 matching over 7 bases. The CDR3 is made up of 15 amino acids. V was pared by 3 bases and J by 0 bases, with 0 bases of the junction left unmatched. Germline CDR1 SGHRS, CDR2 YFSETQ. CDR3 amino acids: CASSWTGSGANVLTF. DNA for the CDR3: TGCGCCAGCAGCTGGACAGGCTCTGGGGCCAACGTCCTGACTTTC.

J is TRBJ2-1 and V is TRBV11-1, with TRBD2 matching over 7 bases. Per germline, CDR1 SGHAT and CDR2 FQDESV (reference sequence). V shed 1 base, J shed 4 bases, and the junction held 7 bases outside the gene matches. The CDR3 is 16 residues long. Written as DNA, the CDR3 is TGTGCCAGCAGCTTAGTCTTAGGCGGGAGTTACAATGAGCAGTTCTTC. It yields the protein CASSLVLGGSYNEQFF.

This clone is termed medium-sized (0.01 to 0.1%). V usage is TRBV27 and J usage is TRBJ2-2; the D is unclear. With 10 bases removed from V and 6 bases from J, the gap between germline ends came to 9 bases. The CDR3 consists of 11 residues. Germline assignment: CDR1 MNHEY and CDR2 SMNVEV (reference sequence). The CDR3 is CATWFSGELFF. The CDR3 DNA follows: TGTGCCACCTGGTTTTCCGGGGAGCTGTTTTTT.

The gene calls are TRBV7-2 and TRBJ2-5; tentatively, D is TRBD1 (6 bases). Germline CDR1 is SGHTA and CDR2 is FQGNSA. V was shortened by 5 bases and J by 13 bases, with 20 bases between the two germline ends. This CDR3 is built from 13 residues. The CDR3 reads CASSISRDNRMYF. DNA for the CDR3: TGTGCCAGCAGCATTTCCCGGGACAACCGTATGTACTTC.

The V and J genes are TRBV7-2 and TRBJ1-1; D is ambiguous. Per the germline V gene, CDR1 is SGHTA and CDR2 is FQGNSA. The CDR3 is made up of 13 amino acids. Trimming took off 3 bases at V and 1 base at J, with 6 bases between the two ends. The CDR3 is CASSFRANTEAFF. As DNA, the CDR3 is TGTGCCAGCAGCTTTCGGGCGAACACTGAAGCTTTCTTT.

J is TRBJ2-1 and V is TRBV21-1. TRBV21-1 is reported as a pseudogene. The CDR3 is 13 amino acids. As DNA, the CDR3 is TGTGCCAGCAGCAAAAGGGACCACAATGAGCAGTTCTTC. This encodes CASSKRDHNEQFF.

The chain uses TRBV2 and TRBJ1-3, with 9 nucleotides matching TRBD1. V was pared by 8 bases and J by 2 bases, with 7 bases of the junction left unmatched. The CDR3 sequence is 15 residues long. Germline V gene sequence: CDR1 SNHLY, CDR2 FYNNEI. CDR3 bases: TGTGCCAGCGGCCGGGACAGGGCAGCTGGAAACACCATATATTTT. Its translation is CASGRDRAAGNTIYF.

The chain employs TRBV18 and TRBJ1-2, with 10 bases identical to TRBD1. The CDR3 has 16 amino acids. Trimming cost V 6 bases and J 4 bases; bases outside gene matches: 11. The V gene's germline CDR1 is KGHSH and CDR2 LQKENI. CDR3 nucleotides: TGTGCCAGCTCGATCGACCGGGACAGGGGCCTCTATGGCTACACCTTC. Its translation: CASSIDRDRGLYGYTF.

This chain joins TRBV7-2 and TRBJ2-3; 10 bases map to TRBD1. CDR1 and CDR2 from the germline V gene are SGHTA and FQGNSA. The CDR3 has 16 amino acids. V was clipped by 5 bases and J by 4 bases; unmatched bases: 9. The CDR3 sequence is CASSLLGTGDPDTQYF. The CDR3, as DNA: TGTGCCAGCAGCCTGCTCGGGACAGGGGACCCAGATACGCAGTATTTT. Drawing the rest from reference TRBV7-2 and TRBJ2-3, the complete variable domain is GAGVSQSPSNKVTEKGKDVELRCDPISGHTALYWYRQSLGQGLEFLIYFQGNSAPDKSGLPSDRFSAERTGGSVSTLTIQRTQQEDSAVYLCASSLLGTGDPDTQYFGPGTRLTVL.

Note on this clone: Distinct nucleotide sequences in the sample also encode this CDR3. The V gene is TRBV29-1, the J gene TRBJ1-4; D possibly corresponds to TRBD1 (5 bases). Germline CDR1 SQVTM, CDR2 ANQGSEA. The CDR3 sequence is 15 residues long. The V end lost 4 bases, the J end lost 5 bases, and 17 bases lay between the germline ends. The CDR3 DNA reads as TGCAGCGTTGGGAGGGGAGCAGGGCCGAATGAAAAACTGTTTTTT. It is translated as CSVGRGAGPNEKLFF.

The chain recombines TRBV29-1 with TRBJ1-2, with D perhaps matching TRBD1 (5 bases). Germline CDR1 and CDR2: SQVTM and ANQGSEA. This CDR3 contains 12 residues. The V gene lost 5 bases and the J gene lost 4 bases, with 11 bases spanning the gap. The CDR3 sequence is CSVSTVGYGYTF. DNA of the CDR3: TGCAGCGTTTCGACAGTAGGCTATGGCTACACCTTC.

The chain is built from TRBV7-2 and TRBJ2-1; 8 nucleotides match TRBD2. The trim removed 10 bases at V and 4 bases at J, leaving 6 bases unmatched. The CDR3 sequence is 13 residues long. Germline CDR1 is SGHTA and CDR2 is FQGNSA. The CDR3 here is CATASGPYNEQFF. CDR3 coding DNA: TGTGCCACCGCTAGCGGGCCATACAATGAGCAGTTCTTC.

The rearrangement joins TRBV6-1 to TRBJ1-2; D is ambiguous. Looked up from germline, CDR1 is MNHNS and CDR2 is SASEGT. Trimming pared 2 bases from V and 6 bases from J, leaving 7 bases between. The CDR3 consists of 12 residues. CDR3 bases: TGTGCCAGCAGTGAATTCCCTAATGGCTACACCTTC. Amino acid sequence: CASSEFPNGYTF.

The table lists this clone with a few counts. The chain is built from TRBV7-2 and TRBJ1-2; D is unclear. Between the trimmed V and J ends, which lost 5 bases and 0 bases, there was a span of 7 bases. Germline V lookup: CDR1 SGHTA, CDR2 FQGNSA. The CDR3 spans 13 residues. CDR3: CASSRTSNYGYTF. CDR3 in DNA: TGTGCCAGCAGCCGGACTTCTAACTATGGCTACACCTTC.

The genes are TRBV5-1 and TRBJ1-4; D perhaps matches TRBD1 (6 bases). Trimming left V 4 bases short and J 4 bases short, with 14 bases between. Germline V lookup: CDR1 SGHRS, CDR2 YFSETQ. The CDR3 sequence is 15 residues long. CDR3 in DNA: TGCGCCAGCAGCCGAATGACAGGCCTTAATGAAAAACTGTTTTTT. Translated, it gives CASSRMTGLNEKLFF.

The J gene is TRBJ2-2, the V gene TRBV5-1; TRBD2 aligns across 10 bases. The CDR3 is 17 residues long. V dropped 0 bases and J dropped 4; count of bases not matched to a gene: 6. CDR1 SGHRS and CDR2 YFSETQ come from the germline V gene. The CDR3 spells CASSLVLAGASTGELFF. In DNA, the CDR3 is TGCGCCAGCAGCTTGGTGCTAGCGGGAGCATCCACCGGGGAGCTGTTTTTT. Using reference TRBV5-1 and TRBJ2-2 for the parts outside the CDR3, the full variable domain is KAGVTQTPRYLIKTRGQQVTLSCSPISGHRSVSWYQQTPGQGLQFLFEYFSETQRNKGNFPGRFSGRQFSNSRSEMNVSTLELGDSALYLCASSLVLAGASTGELFFGEGSRLTVL.

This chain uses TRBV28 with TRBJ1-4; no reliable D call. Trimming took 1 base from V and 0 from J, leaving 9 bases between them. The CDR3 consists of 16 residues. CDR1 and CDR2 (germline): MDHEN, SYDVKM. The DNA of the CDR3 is TGTGCCAGCAGTTTATACGGTGGAACAACTAATGAAAAACTGTTTTTT. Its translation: CASSLYGGTTNEKLFF.

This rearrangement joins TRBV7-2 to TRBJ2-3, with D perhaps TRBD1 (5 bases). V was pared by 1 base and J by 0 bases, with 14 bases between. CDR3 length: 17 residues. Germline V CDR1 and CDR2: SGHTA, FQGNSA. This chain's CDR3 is CASSLVVLQASTDTQYF. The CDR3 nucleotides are TGTGCCAGCAGCTTAGTTGTTTTACAGGCTAGCACAGATACGCAGTATTTT.

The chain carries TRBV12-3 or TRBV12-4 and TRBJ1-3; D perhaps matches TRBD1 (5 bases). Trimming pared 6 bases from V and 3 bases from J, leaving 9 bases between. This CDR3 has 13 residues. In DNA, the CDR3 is TGTGCCAGCAGAACCAGGGTTGGAAACACCATATATTTT. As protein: CASRTRVGNTIYF.

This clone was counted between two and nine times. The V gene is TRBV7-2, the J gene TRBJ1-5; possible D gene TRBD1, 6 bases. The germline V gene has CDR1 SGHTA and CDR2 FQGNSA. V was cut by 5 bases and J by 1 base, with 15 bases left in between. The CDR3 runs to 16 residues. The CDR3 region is CASSPDIQGSNQPQHF. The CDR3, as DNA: TGTGCCAGCAGCCCCGACATACAGGGAAGCAATCAGCCCCAGCATTTT.

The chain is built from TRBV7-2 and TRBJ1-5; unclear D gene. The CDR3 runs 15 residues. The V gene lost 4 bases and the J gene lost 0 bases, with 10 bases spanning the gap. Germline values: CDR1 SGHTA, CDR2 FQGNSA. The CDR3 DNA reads TGTGCCAGCAGCTGGACTGGTTCTAGCAATCAGCCCCAGCATTTT. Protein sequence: CASSWTGSSNQPQHF.

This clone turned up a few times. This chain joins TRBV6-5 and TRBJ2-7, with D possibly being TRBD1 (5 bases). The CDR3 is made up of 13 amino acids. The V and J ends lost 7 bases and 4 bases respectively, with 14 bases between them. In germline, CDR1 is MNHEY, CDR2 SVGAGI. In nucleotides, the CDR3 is TGTGCCAGCACAGGGATCCCCACTTACGAGCAGTACTTC. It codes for CASTGIPTYEQYF.

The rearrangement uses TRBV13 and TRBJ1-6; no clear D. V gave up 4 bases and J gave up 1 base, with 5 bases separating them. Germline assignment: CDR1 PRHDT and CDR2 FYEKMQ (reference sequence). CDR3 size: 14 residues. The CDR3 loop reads CASSSFSYNSPLHF. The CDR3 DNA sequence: TGTGCCAGCAGCTCTTTTTCCTATAATTCACCCCTCCACTTT.